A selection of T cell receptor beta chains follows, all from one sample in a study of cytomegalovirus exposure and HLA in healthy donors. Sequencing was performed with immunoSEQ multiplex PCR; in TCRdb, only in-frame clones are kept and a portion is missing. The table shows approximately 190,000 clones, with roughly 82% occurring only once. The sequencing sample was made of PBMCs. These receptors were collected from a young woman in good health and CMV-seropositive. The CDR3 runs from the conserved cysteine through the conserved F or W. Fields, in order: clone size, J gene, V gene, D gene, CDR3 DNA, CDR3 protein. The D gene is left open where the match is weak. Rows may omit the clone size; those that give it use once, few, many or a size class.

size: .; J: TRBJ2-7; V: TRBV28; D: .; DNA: TGTGCCAGCAGTTCCCCCCCCCTTGGCCAGGACTTC; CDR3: CASSSPPLGQDF
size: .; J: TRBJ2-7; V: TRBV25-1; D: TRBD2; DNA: TGTGCCAGCAGTGAGAGCGGGGACTCCTACGAGCAGTACTTC; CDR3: CASSESGDSYEQYF
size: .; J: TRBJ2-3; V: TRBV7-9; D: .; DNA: TGTGCCAGCCTGGGGAGTTCAGATACGCAGTATTTT; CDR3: CASLGSSDTQYF
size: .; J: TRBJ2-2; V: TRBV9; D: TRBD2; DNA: TGTGCCAGCAGCCCCCTAGCGGGAGTAGGTAACGGGGAGCTGTTTTTT; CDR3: CASSPLAGVGNGELFF
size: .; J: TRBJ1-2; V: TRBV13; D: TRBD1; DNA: TGTGCCAGCAGCTATACAGGGGACCCCATGACATATGGCTACACCTTC; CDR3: CASSYTGDPMTYGYTF
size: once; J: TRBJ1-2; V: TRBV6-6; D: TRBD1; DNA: TGTGCCAGCAGTTTTACAGGGGGACTTGATGGCTACACCTTC; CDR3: CASSFTGGLDGYTF
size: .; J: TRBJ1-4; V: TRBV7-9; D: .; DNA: TGTGCCAGTTCAATCAGGGGCCCAGAAGAAAAACTGTTTTTT; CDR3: CASSIRGPEEKLFF
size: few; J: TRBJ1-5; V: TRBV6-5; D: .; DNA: TGTGCCACCTCGATGGGAGGGGACAATCAGCCCCAGCATTTT; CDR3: CATSMGGDNQPQHF
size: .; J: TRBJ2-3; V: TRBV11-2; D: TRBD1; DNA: TGTGCCAGCAGCCTGCAAGGGACAGGGCTGGATACGCAGTATTTT; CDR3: CASSLQGTGLDTQYF
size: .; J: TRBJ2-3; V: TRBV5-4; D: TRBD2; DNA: TGTGCCAGCAGCTTGGTGGGAGGGAGTGCAGATACGCAGTATTTT; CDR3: CASSLVGGSADTQYF
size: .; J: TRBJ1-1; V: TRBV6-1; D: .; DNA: TGTGCCAGCACACAGGGTTGGAGAACTGAAGCTTTCTTT; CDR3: CASTQGWRTEAFF
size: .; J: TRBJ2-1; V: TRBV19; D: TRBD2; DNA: TGTGCCAGTAGTATCTCGAGACTAGCGGGAGGCCGGGTCAATGAGCAGTTCTTC; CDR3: CASSISRLAGGRVNEQFF
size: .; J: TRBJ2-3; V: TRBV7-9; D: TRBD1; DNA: TGTGCCAGCAGCTTAGCGGGGGACAGGGCGACAGATACGCAGTATTTT; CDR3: CASSLAGDRATDTQYF
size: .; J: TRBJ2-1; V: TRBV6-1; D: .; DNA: TGTGCCAGCAGTGGGGACGGGAGCTCCTACAATGAGCAGTTCTTC; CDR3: CASSGDGSSYNEQFF
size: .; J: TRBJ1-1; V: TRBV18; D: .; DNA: TGTGCCAGCTCACCAGGCGGGGTGAACACTGAAGCTTTCTTT; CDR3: CASSPGGVNTEAFF
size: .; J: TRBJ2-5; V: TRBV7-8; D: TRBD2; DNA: TGTGCCAGCAGCTTAGGTCTAGCGGGGCACCAAGAGACCCAGTACTTC; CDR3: CASSLGLAGHQETQYF
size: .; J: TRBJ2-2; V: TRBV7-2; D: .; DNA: TGTGCCAGCAGGTTACTAGCCGGGGAGCTGTTTTTT; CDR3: CASRLLAGELFF
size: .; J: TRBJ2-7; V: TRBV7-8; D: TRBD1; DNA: TGTGCCAGCAGACCTGACAGGGACTCCTACGAGCAGTACTTC; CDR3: CASRPDRDSYEQYF
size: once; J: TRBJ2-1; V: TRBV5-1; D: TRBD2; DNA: TGCGCCAGCAGCTTGAGCAGCGGGAGGGATCATGAGCAGTTCTTC; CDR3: CASSLSSGRDHEQFF
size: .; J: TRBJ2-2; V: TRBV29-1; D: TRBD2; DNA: TGCAGCGTTGTCTTAATTATTAGCGGGAGTACCGGGGAGCTGTTTTTT; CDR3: CSVVLIISGSTGELFF
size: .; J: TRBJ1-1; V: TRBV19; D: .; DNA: TGTGCCAGTAGTGTCGAGTTGAACACTGAAGCTTTCTTT; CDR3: CASSVELNTEAFF
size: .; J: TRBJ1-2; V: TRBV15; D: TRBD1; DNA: TGTGCCACCAGCAGAGAGGGACAGGCTAGGGGCTACACCTTC; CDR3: CATSREGQARGYTF
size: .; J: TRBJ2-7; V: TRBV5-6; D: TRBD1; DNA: TGTGCCAGCAGCTCCGGGACAGGGTTTTCCTACGAGCAGTACTTC; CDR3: CASSSGTGFSYEQYF
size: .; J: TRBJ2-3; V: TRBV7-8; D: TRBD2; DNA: TGTGCCAGCAGCTCCCTTATGAGCGGGGGTGTCACTGTCACAGATACGCAGTATTTT; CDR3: CASSSLMSGGVTVTDTQYF
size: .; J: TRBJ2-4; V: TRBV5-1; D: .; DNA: TGCGCCAGCAGCTTGAGGTCGGAAGAGGCCAGAAACATTCAGTACTTC; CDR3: CASSLRSEEARNIQYF
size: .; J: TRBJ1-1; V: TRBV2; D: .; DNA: TGTGCCAGCAGGACAGACATGAACACTGAAGCTTTCTTT; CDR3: CASRTDMNTEAFF
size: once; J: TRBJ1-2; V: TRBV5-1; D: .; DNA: TGCGCCAGCAGCTTGCAAGGGAGTTTGTACGGCTACACCTTC; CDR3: CASSLQGSLYGYTF
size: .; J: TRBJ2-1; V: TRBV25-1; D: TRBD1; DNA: TGTGCCAGCAGTGAGACGACAGGGAAATGGGACAATGAGCAGTTCTTC; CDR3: CASSETTGKWDNEQFF
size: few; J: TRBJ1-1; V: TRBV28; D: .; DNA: TGTGCCAGCAGTTTAAGAGCAGGTGAAGCTTTCTTT; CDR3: CASSLRAGEAFF
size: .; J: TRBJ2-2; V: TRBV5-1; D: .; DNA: TGCGCCAGCACCTCTGTGGGGGGGAACACCGGGGAGCTGTTTTTT; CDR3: CASTSVGGNTGELFF
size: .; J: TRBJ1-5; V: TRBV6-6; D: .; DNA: TGTGCCAGCAGGGGCTATAGCAATCAGCCCCAGCATTTT; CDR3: CASRGYSNQPQHF
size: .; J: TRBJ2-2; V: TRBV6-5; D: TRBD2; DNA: TGTGCCAGCGGGAGGGGTGACACCGGGGAGCTGTTTTTT; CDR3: CASGRGDTGELFF
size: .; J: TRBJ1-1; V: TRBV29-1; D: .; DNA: TGCAGCGTTGAAGATGGGGCGAACACTGAAGCTTTCTTT; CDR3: CSVEDGANTEAFF
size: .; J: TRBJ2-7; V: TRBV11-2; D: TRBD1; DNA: TGTGCCAGCAGCTTCGGACAGGGAGGCTACGAGCAGTACTTC; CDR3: CASSFGQGGYEQYF
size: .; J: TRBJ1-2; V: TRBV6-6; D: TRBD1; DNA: TGTGCCAGCAGGGGACAGGCGAGTAGTTATGGCTACACCTTC; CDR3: CASRGQASSYGYTF
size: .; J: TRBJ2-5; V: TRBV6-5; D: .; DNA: TGTGCCAGCAGTTACTTTCAGGGATCCCAAGAGACCCAGTACTTC; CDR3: CASSYFQGSQETQYF
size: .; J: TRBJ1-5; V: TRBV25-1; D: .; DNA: TGTGCCAGCAGTGACGGGTTGGCTCCCCAGCATTTT; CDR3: CASSDGLAPQHF
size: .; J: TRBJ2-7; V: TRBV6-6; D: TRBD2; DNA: TGTGCCAGCAATGACGGACTAGCTTATTACGAGCAGTACTTC; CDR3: CASNDGLAYYEQYF
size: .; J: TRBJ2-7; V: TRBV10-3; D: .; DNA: TGTGCCATCAGGGCTGCAGGGGACCCCTACGAGCAGTACTTC; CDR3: CAIRAAGDPYEQYF
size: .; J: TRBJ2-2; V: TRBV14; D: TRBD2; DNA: TGTGCCAGCAGCCAAGCAAGCCCTACTAGCGGGAGAAGGTGGGGCGGGGAGCTGTTTTTT; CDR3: CASSQASPTSGRRWGGELFF
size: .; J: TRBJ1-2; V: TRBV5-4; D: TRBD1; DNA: TGTGCCAGCAGCTTAATTTTGACAGGGGTCTATGGCTACACCTTC; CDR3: CASSLILTGVYGYTF
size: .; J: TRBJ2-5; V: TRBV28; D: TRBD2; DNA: TGTGCCAGCAGTTTAGGACTAGCGGGAGTGCCCCAAGAGACCCAGTACTTC; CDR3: CASSLGLAGVPQETQYF